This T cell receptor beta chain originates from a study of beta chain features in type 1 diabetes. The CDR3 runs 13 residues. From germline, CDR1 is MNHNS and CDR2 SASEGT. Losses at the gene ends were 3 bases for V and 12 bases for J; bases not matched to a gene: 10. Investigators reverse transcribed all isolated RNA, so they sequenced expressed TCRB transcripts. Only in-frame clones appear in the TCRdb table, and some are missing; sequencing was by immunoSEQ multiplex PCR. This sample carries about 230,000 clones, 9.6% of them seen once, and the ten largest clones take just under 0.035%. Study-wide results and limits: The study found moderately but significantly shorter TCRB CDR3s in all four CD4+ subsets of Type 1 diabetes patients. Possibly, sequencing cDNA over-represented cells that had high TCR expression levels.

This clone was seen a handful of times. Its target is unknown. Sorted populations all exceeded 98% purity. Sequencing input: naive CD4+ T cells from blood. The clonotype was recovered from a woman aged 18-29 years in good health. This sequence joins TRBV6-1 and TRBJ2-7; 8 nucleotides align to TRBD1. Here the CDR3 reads CASSEAQGAAWYF. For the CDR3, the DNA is TGTGCCAGCAGTGAGGCCCAGGGGGCTGCTTGGTACTTC.